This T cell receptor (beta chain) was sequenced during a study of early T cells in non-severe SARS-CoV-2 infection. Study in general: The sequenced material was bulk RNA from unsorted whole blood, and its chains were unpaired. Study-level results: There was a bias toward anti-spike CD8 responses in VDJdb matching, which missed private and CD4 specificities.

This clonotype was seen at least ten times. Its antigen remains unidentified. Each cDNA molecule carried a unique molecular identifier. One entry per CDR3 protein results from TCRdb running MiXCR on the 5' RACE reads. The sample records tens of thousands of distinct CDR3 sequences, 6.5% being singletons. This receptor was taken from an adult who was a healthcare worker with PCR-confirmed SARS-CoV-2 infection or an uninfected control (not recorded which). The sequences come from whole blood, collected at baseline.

The CDR3 loop is CASPGREKADTQYF. The CDR3 DNA sequence: TGTGCCTCCCCGGGCAGGGAGAAGGCAGATACGCAGTATTTT. The rearrangement uses TRBV30 and TRBJ2-3; D is tentatively TRBD1 or TRBD2 (5 bases each). With 7 bases removed from V and 4 bases from J, the gap between germline ends came to 18 bases. The CDR3 has 14 residues. Per the germline V gene, CDR1 is GTSNPN and CDR2 is SVGIG (reference sequence).